The entry that follows covers one TCR beta chain sequence. Its specificity is unknown. Profiling relied on immunoSEQ multiplex PCR, and the TCRdb table lists in-frame clones only, not all of them. The sample consists of roughly 25,000 clones, 70% to 75% of them appearing once. The data stem from a study of tissue T cells after allogeneic stem cell transplantation. The ends were cut back, 1 base at V and 8 bases at J, with 14 bases in the middle. The CDR3 spans 15 residues. Germline values: CDR1 KGHDR, CDR2 SFDVKD. Findings of the study overall: Only a limited share of tissue TCRs appeared in blood or spleen. Sampling depth was limited, and the cohort was small and clinically varied. The study did not identify alloreactive or antigen-specific tissue TCRs, and some clones might be persisting host cells. Anatomically similar tissues had similar TCR repertoires within each patient.

This receptor was obtained from a female donor aged 60 or older with lung cancer. The genes are TRBV24-1 and TRBJ2-1; D is unclear. The sequencing used tissue from the ileum, collected at autopsy. The CDR3 is CATSDLLRSSDEQFF. CDR3 in DNA: TGTGCCACCAGTGATTTATTGCGGAGCTCCGATGAGCAGTTCTTC.